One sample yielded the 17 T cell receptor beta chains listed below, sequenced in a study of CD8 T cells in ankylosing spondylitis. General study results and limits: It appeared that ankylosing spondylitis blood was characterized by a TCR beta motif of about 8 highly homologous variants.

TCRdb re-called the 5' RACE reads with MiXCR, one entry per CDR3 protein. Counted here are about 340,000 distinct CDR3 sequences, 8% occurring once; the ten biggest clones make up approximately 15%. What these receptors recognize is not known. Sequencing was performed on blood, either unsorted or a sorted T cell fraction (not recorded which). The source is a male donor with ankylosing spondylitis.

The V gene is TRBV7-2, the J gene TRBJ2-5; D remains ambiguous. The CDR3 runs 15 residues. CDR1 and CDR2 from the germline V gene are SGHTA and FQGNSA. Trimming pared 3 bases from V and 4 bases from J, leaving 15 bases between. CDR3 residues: CASSFRSESGETQYF. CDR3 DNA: TGTGCCAGCAGCTTCCGATCAGAATCGGGAGAGACCCAGTACTTC.

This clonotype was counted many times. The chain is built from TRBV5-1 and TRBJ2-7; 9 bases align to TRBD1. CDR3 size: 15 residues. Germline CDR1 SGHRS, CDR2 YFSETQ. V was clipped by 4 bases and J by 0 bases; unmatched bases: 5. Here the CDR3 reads CASSKGQGSSYEQYF. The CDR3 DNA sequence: TGCGCCAGCAGCAAAGGACAGGGGAGCTCCTACGAGCAGTACTTC.

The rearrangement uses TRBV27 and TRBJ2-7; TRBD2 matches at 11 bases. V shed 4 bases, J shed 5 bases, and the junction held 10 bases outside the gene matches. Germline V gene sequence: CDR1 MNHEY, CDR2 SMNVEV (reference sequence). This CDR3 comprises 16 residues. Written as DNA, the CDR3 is TGTGCCAGCAGTTCTATCCCGACTAGCGGGAACCACGAGCAGTACTTC. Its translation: CASSSIPTSGNHEQYF.

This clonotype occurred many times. This CDR3 reads CASSLRTENTEAFF. The CDR3, as DNA: TGCGCCAGCAGCTTGCGGACAGAGAACACTGAAGCTTTCTTT. The genes are TRBV5-1 and TRBJ1-1; tentatively, D is TRBD1 (6 bases). Germline V lookup: CDR1 SGHRS, CDR2 YFSETQ. V gave up 1 base and J gave up 1 base, with 8 bases separating them. This CDR3 region has 14 residues.

The CDR3 reads CASSPPKGGHEKLFF. CDR3 in DNA: TGTGCCAGCTCACCCCCGAAAGGGGGCCATGAAAAACTGTTTTTT. This sequence joins TRBV18 and TRBJ1-4; the match to TRBD1 covers 7 bases. The CDR3 has 15 residues. V was pared by 3 bases and J by 6 bases, with 7 bases of the junction left unmatched. Germline V CDR1 and CDR2: KGHSH, LQKENI.

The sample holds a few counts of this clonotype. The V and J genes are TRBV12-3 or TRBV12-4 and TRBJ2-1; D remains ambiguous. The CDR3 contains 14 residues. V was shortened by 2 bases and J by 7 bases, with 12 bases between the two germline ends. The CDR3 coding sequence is TGTGCCAGCAGTTTAAACATCCTCCCGAATGAGCAGTTCTTC. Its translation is CASSLNILPNEQFF.

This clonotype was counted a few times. The CDR3 DNA sequence: TGTGCCAGCAGCACGACTGCGTCTGGGGCCAACGTCCTGACTTTC. This gives the protein CASSTTASGANVLTF. This chain joins TRBV7-2 and TRBJ2-6; unclear D gene. The CDR3 runs 15 residues. V lost 5 bases and J lost 1, with 9 bases in between. The V gene's germline CDR1 is SGHTA and CDR2 FQGNSA.

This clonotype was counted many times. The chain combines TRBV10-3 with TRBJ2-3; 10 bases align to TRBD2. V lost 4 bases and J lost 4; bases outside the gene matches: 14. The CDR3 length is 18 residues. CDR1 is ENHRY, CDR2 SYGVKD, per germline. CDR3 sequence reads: CAISVDWGSGRAPDTQYF. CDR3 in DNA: TGTGCCATCAGTGTGGATTGGGGCAGCGGGAGGGCCCCAGATACGCAGTATTTT.

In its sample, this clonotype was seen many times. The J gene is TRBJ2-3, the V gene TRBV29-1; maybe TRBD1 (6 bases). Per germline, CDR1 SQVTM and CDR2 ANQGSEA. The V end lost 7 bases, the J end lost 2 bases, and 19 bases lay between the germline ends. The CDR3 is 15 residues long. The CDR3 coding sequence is TGCAGCGCCAGCATGGGAAGGGGGTTCACAGATACGCAGTATTTT. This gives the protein CSASMGRGFTDTQYF.

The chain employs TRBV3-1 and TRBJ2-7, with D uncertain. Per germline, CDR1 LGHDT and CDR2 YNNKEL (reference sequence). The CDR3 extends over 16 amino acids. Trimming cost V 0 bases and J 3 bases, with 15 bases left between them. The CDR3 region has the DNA TGTGCCAGCAGCCAAGATAGTCTGACAACAAACTACGAGCAGTACTTC. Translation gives CASSQDSLTTNYEQYF.

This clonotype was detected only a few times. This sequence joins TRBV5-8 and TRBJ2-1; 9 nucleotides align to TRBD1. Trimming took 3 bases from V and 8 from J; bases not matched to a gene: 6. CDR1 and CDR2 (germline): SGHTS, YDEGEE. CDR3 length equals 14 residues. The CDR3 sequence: CASSYITGGHEQFF. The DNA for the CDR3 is TGTGCCAGCAGCTATATAACAGGGGGCCATGAGCAGTTCTTC.

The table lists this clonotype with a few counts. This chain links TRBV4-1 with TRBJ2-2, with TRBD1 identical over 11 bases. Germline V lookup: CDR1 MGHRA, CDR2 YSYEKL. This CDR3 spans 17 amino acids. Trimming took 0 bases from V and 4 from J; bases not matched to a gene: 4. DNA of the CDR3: TGCGCCAGCAGCCAAGATCGGGGACAGGGGGTCACCGGGGAGCTGTTTTTT. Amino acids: CASSQDRGQGVTGELFF.

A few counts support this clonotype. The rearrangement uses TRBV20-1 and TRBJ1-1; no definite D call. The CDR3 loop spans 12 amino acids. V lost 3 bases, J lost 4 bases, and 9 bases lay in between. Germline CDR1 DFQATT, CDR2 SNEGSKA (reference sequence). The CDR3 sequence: CSASRTFTEAFF. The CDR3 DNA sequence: TGCAGTGCTAGTCGGACGTTCACTGAAGCTTTCTTT.

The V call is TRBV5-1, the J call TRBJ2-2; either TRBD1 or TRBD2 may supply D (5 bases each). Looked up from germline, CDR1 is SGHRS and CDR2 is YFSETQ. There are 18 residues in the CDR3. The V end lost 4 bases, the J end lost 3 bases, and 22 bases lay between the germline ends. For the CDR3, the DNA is TGCGCCAGCAGCCCAACAGCCTTATCCGGGACGGACACCGGGGAGCTGTTTTTT. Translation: CASSPTALSGTDTGELFF.

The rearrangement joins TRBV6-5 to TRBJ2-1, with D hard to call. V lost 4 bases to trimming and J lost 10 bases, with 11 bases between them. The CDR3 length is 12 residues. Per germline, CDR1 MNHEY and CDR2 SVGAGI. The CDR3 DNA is TGTGCCAGCAGTTGGGCTCTGGGGGAGCAGTTCTTC. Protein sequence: CASSWALGEQFF.

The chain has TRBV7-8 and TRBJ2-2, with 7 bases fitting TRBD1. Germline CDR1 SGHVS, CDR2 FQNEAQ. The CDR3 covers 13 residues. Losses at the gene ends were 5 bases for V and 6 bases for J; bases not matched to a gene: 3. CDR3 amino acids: CASSDRVPGELFF. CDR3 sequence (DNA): TGTGCCAGCAGCGACAGGGTCCCCGGGGAGCTGTTTTTT.

CDR3 region: CASSFERGDDEQYF. CDR3 nucleotide sequence: TGCGCCAGCAGCTTTGAAAGGGGGGACGACGAGCAGTACTTC. The chain employs TRBV5-1 and TRBJ2-7; either TRBD1 or TRBD2 may fit D (6 bases each). Deletions cut 2 bases from V and 5 bases from J, with 14 bases between. The CDR3 consists of 14 residues. The V gene's germline CDR1 is SGHRS and CDR2 YFSETQ.